This T cell receptor beta chain comes out of a study of PD-1 blockade in classical Hodgkin lymphoma (dated by TCRdb to about 2020). Notes on the research overall: Nivolumab dosing was 3 mg/kg intravenously every 2 weeks, continuing until either disease progression or unacceptable toxicity. A peripheral blood immune signature of response to PD-1 blockade in classical Hodgkin lymphoma was defined using TCR beta sequencing and CyTOF.

General findings and caveats noted by the study authors: By C4D1, a significant rise was seen in CD4+ TCR diversity but not in CD8+ TCR diversity (p=0.0027 vs p=0.16), and the rise was most apparent among complete responders (p=0.02). Newly diagnosed patients were reported to have lower baseline TCR diversity than healthy donors, and relapsed/refractory patients were reported to have lower baseline TCR diversity still. Among trial patients, those achieving complete response had baseline diversity similar to that of newly diagnosed patients, while diversity was significantly lower in partial responders and progressors. The study was limited to a single clinical trial cohort, and causes of repertoire differences, possibly disease activity or prior therapy, remained undefined. Diversity was lower in patients who began nivolumab less than 1 year after ASCT, so these patients were left out of later analyses to avoid confounding by immune reconstitution.

From the germline V gene, CDR1 is SGDLS and CDR2 is YYNGEE. V and J lose 1 base and 7 bases, and a span of 8 bases separates them. There are 12 amino acids in the CDR3, from cysteine to phenylalanine inclusive. The sequence is cut down to CDR3 DNA, 36 bases in frame from base 1. The Qiagen DNeasy kit was used to extract genomic DNA from unsorted PBMCs and from the negatively selected CD4+ and CD8+ fractions. Using primers that anneal to V and J segments, immunoSEQ multiplex PCR amplified the TCR beta CDR3 regions. Amplification bias was minimized using a synthetic immune receptor repertoire, and residual bias was removed computationally after sequencing. The study's processing was this. Custom Python scripts were used to quantify repertoire diversity as the Shannon entropy index. The unsorted, CD4+ and CD8+ repertoires were each analyzed separately, with the exception of combined analyses, where CD4+ and CD8+ sequences were merged in silico. A clone was considered expanded if an increase in frequency of at least 2-fold after treatment relative to C1D1 was found, and a pseudocount of 0.5 was applied to clones undetected at baseline. Singleton clones were defined as clones with 0 or 1 copy at C1D1, and non-singleton clones were defined as clones with 2 or more copies. Clones expanded in unsorted samples were assigned a CD4+, CD8+ or unknown annotation through matching of protein sequences in sorted samples from the same patient. Wilcoxon tests on paired samples were used to test changes in diversity from C1D1 to C4D1. TCRdb's version of the immuneACCESS table is confined to in-frame rearrangements and falls short of the full clone set. An unresolved V gene accounts for under half of the shortfall where checked; the remainder is of unknown origin. V and J calls plus clone size are reproduced from that table; the DNA served to infer D and trimming. The sample table holds around 14,000 clones, of which over 70% were seen once. The top ten clonotypes cover about 23% of the sample.

The sample's time point, from its label and the paper: cycle 2 day 1 (C2D1) of nivolumab. Every trial patient had relapsed after autologous stem cell transplantation, and cohorts A, B and C differed in prior brentuximab vedotin exposure. A total of roughly 57 patients with relapsed/refractory classical Hodgkin lymphoma made up the trial cohort, and each patient's best overall response was complete response, partial response or progressive disease. Single-agent nivolumab was administered to trial patients in the multi-cohort phase II CheckMate 205 trial. Best overall response was determined by an independent review committee according to the 2007 International Working Group response criteria. Trial PBMCs were collected just before the start of nivolumab (C1D1) and during therapy at cycle 2 day 1 and cycle 4 day 1. After peripheral blood was drawn into 8 mL Vacutainer Cell Preparation Tubes, PBMCs were isolated by centrifugation and then cryopreserved.

For this clone: The clone's antigen remains unknown. No much larger clone is present one base from it, and per-base qualities are unavailable.

The receptor was derived from a human donor with classical Hodgkin lymphoma. The V and J genes are TRBV9 and TRBJ1-2; no D gene call is confident. The material sequenced was peripheral blood mononuclear cells (PBMCs), taken before the second cycle of nivolumab. The CDR3 protein sequence reads: CASSVIGRGYTF. The nucleotides are TGTGCCAGCAGCGTAATAGGGCGTGGCTACACCTTC.